The rows below give T cell receptor beta chains drawn from one sample of a study of OX40 agonist ivuxolimab in advanced cancers. The data were produced by immunoSEQ multiplex PCR, yet TCRdb's version contains in-frame clones alone and is incomplete. The repertoire has 90,000 to 130,000 clones, approximately 90% of them found once; the top ten carry under 0.85%. Material: CD4+ or CD8+ T cells sorted from blood, obtained in a trial of the OX40 agonist ivuxolimab. The receptors shown here come from an adult with an advanced solid tumor such as melanoma, head and neck, liver or kidney cancer. CDR3s include the opening cysteine and the closing phenylalanine or tryptophan. Each record gives: V gene, clone size, J gene, D gene, CDR3 protein, CDR3 DNA. D genes are given only for firm matches. Expanded clones get a size class; other rows say once, few or many, or leave the size out.

v_gene: TRBV7-8
abundance: many
j_gene: TRBJ1-2
d_gene: NA
CDR3aa: CASSPQTGSLSGYTF
CDR3nt: TGTGCCAGCAGCCCACAGACAGGAAGTCTCAGTGGCTACACCTTC

v_gene: TRBV13
abundance: NA
j_gene: TRBJ2-1
d_gene: NA
CDR3aa: CASSLIGSRYNEQFF
CDR3nt: TGTGCCAGCAGCTTAATTGGTTCTCGGTACAATGAGCAGTTCTTC

v_gene: TRBV7-8
abundance: NA
j_gene: TRBJ2-4
d_gene: TRBD1
CDR3aa: CASSLGDRSKNIQYF
CDR3nt: TGTGCCAGCAGCTTAGGGGACAGATCAAAAAACATTCAGTACTTC

v_gene: TRBV7-4
abundance: NA
j_gene: TRBJ2-7
d_gene: NA
CDR3aa: CASRAPRGGEQYF
CDR3nt: TGTGCCAGCAGGGCGCCTCGAGGAGGCGAGCAGTACTTC

v_gene: TRBV27
abundance: once
j_gene: TRBJ1-3
d_gene: NA
CDR3aa: CASSLSSRALNTIYF
CDR3nt: TGTGCCAGCAGTTTATCGAGCAGGGCTCTAAACACCATATATTTT

v_gene: TRBV19
abundance: NA
j_gene: TRBJ1-3
d_gene: NA
CDR3aa: CASSIWRDSGNTIYF
CDR3nt: TGTGCCAGTAGTATTTGGAGGGATTCAGGAAACACCATATATTTT

v_gene: TRBV6-1
abundance: NA
j_gene: TRBJ2-2
d_gene: NA
CDR3aa: CASSEKGLNTGELFF
CDR3nt: TGTGCCAGCAGTGAAAAAGGACTGAACACCGGGGAGCTGTTTTTT

v_gene: TRBV6-1
abundance: NA
j_gene: TRBJ2-3
d_gene: NA
CDR3aa: CASSYDGTSRDTQYF
CDR3nt: TGTGCCAGCAGCTATGACGGGACGTCTCGAGATACGCAGTATTTT

v_gene: TRBV5-4
abundance: NA
j_gene: TRBJ2-5
d_gene: NA
CDR3aa: CASSFPGVQETQYF
CDR3nt: TGTGCCAGCAGCTTTCCTGGGGTACAAGAGACCCAGTACTTC

v_gene: TRBV5-1
abundance: NA
j_gene: TRBJ2-5
d_gene: NA
CDR3aa: CASSLGASGIQETQYF
CDR3nt: TGCGCCAGCAGCTTGGGGGCTTCAGGGATCCAAGAGACCCAGTACTTC

v_gene: TRBV10-3
abundance: NA
j_gene: TRBJ1-1
d_gene: NA
CDR3aa: CAISASGGEDTEAFF
CDR3nt: TGTGCCATCAGTGCCTCCGGGGGTGAGGACACTGAAGCTTTCTTT

v_gene: TRBV7-9
abundance: NA
j_gene: TRBJ2-1
d_gene: TRBD2
CDR3aa: CASVGGSQLSYNEQFF
CDR3nt: TGTGCCAGCGTGGGCGGGAGTCAACTCTCCTACAATGAGCAGTTCTTC

v_gene: TRBV30
abundance: NA
j_gene: TRBJ2-3
d_gene: TRBD2
CDR3aa: CAYRLWGASGTIDTQYF
CDR3nt: TGTGCCTATCGCCTGTGGGGAGCTAGCGGGACAATAGATACGCAGTATTTT

v_gene: TRBV2
abundance: NA
j_gene: TRBJ2-4
d_gene: NA
CDR3aa: CASSENPPAKNIQYF
CDR3nt: TGTGCCAGCAGTGAAAATCCGCCGGCCAAAAACATTCAGTACTTC

v_gene: TRBV27
abundance: NA
j_gene: TRBJ2-7
d_gene: TRBD1
CDR3aa: CASSLWDRRYEQYF
CDR3nt: TGTGCCAGCAGTTTATGGGACAGGCGGTACGAGCAGTACTTC

v_gene: TRBV11-2
abundance: NA
j_gene: TRBJ1-1
d_gene: TRBD1
CDR3aa: CAINQGVGRKAFF
CDR3nt: TGTGCCATCAACCAGGGGGTGGGACGAAAAGCTTTCTTT

v_gene: TRBV7-9
abundance: NA
j_gene: TRBJ2-7
d_gene: TRBD2
CDR3aa: CASSLTSGSSYEQYF
CDR3nt: TGTGCCAGCAGTCTGACTAGCGGGAGCTCCTACGAGCAGTACTTC

v_gene: TRBV6-5
abundance: NA
j_gene: TRBJ2-7
d_gene: NA
CDR3aa: CASRGSGIPPYEQYF
CDR3nt: TGTGCCAGCAGGGGGTCGGGAATCCCCCCCTACGAGCAGTACTTC

v_gene: TRBV27
abundance: NA
j_gene: TRBJ2-5
d_gene: NA
CDR3aa: CASSPAGKAQETQYF
CDR3nt: TGTGCCAGCAGTCCCGCGGGCAAGGCCCAAGAGACCCAGTACTTC

v_gene: TRBV6-5
abundance: NA
j_gene: TRBJ2-3
d_gene: NA
CDR3aa: CASSGERGGTQYF
CDR3nt: TGTGCCAGCAGTGGGGAGAGGGGTGGTACGCAGTATTTT

v_gene: TRBV21-1
abundance: NA
j_gene: TRBJ1-6
d_gene: NA
CDR3aa: CASSKCANLGFNSPLHF
CDR3nt: TGTGCCAGCAGCAAATGTGCCAATTTAGGCTTTAATTCACCCCTCCACTTT

v_gene: TRBV5-1
abundance: NA
j_gene: TRBJ1-4
d_gene: NA
CDR3aa: CASSPGPSGAEEKLFF
CDR3nt: TGCGCCAGCAGCCCCGGACCCTCCGGGGCGGAAGAAAAACTGTTTTTT

v_gene: TRBV18
abundance: NA
j_gene: TRBJ1-1
d_gene: TRBD1
CDR3aa: CASSPPNRGLTEAFF
CDR3nt: TGTGCCAGCTCACCACCGAACAGGGGGCTCACTGAAGCTTTCTTT

v_gene: TRBV5-1
abundance: NA
j_gene: TRBJ1-1
d_gene: NA
CDR3aa: CASSPGAFMNTEAFF
CDR3nt: TGCGCCAGCAGCCCAGGAGCCTTTATGAACACTGAAGCTTTCTTT

v_gene: TRBV19
abundance: NA
j_gene: TRBJ1-1
d_gene: NA
CDR3aa: CASSVHRIMNTEAFF
CDR3nt: TGTGCCAGTAGTGTCCACCGTATCATGAACACTGAAGCTTTCTTT

v_gene: TRBV6-5
abundance: NA
j_gene: TRBJ2-5
d_gene: NA
CDR3aa: CASSERSGYETQYF
CDR3nt: TGTGCCAGCAGCGAACGGTCAGGGTACGAGACCCAGTACTTC

v_gene: TRBV18
abundance: NA
j_gene: TRBJ1-3
d_gene: TRBD1
CDR3aa: CASSPNEGGRNTIYF
CDR3nt: TGTGCCAGCTCACCTAACGAAGGGGGCCGCAACACCATATATTTT

v_gene: TRBV10-3
abundance: NA
j_gene: TRBJ2-2
d_gene: TRBD1
CDR3aa: CAISGQGVGNTGELFF
CDR3nt: TGTGCCATCAGTGGACAGGGCGTGGGTAACACCGGGGAGCTGTTTTTT

v_gene: TRBV30
abundance: once
j_gene: TRBJ2-7
d_gene: TRBD2
CDR3aa: CACQTSGIVYEQYF
CDR3nt: TGTGCCTGCCAGACTAGCGGGATTGTTTACGAGCAGTACTTC

v_gene: TRBV5-1
abundance: few
j_gene: TRBJ2-7
d_gene: NA
CDR3aa: CASSFDPLGEQYF
CDR3nt: TGCGCCAGCAGCTTTGACCCGCTGGGCGAGCAGTACTTC

v_gene: TRBV5-1
abundance: NA
j_gene: TRBJ2-1
d_gene: TRBD1
CDR3aa: CASSLEGQGRNEQFF
CDR3nt: TGCGCCAGCAGCTTGGAAGGACAGGGCAGGAATGAGCAGTTCTTC

v_gene: TRBV10-1
abundance: NA
j_gene: TRBJ1-1
d_gene: TRBD1
CDR3aa: CASTPGTGAEAFF
CDR3nt: TGCGCCAGCACCCCCGGGACAGGGGCTGAAGCTTTCTTT

v_gene: TRBV29-1
abundance: NA
j_gene: TRBJ1-2
d_gene: NA
CDR3aa: CSVGGGAHGYTF
CDR3nt: TGCAGCGTCGGGGGGGGCGCGCATGGCTACACCTTC

v_gene: TRBV2
abundance: NA
j_gene: TRBJ2-2
d_gene: NA
CDR3aa: CASSGDARTGELFF
CDR3nt: TGTGCCAGCAGTGGGGACGCTCGGACCGGGGAGCTGTTTTTT

v_gene: TRBV28
abundance: NA
j_gene: TRBJ2-7
d_gene: TRBD2
CDR3aa: CASRAGGLTYEQYF
CDR3nt: TGTGCCAGCAGAGCGGGAGGCCTAACCTACGAGCAGTACTTC

v_gene: TRBV5-1
abundance: NA
j_gene: TRBJ1-2
d_gene: NA
CDR3aa: CASSNGQINYGYTF
CDR3nt: TGCGCCAGCAGCAACGGACAAATTAACTATGGCTACACCTTC

v_gene: TRBV5-4
abundance: once
j_gene: TRBJ1-4
d_gene: NA
CDR3aa: CASSLDSGNEKLFF
CDR3nt: TGTGCCAGCAGCTTGGATTCGGGTAATGAAAAACTGTTTTTT